This TCR beta chain appears in the sequencing data of a study of untreated major depressive disorder (dated by TCRdb to between 2018 and 2020). The study in broad terms: This cross-sectional case-control study compared T cell phenotype and TCR repertoire between antidepressant-free major depressive disorder patients and individually matched non-depressed controls. Sequencing followed up flow-cytometry Vbeta 5.1, Vbeta 11 and Vbeta 22 usage differences observed in the whole cohort. Overall study outcomes, separate from this receptor: For the sequencing comparisons, planned one-tailed tests were run on just three Vbeta families that had been chosen in advance. Strict matching and exclusion criteria produced a comparatively small study sample, limiting generalizability of findings. In every sequenced subject, the top five TRBV05-01 clones were all identified as private clones. Higher TRBV05-01 (Vbeta 5.1) usage among CD4+ T cells of depressed patients compared with controls was confirmed by sequencing, with p = 0.040 in a one-tailed test. TRBV25-01 and TRBV02-01 usage followed the flow-cytometry pattern but did not reach statistical significance in the sequencing data.

Details on this clone: Its antigen remains unidentified. The sample holds no much larger clone one base away, and base qualities are not on file.

The CDR3 holds 14 amino acids from the cysteine to the phenylalanine. Just the 42-base CDR3 DNA is kept, in frame starting at base 1. The germline V gene (reference sequence) gives CDR1 as MNHEY and CDR2 as SMNVEV. Relative to germline, V is missing 4 bases and J is missing 2 bases, with 5 bases of the junction outside any gene match. The Qiagen DNeasy Blood and Tissue Kit was used to extract total genomic DNA from the purified CD4+ T cells. Using immunoSEQ immunosequencing protocols, the TCRbeta CDR3 region, as defined by IMGT, was amplified and sequenced. The authors' analysis ran thus. The immunoSEQ service preprocessed the raw sequence data to correct PCR and sequencing errors. After being loaded into the immunoSEQ Analyzer, the data underwent further analysis with VDJtools v1.0.7. Patient-control differences were tested with the paired Wilcoxon signed-rank test. TCRdb mirrors the immuneACCESS table, restricted to in-frame sequences. Some clones are absent from its copies; in checked studies, under half trace to an unresolved V gene, and the reason for the others is unknown. For V, J and clone size, that table is used; D and trimming come from the DNA. Counted in this sample were some 21,000 clones; around 87% of them appeared once. About 4.7% of the sample rests with the top ten.

Each depressed patient was pairwise matched to a non-depressed control for sex, age, current smoking status and body mass index. European descent was reported for all participants. Controls had no mood disorder either currently or in their lifetime and had a Quick Inventory of Depressive Symptoms-Self Report score of 5 or lower. Major medical conditions, Axis I/II comorbidities, regular medication or illicit drug use, and drinking over 100 g alcohol weekly were applied as exclusion criteria for all participants. About 30 ml of peripheral blood was collected from each participant into EDTA tubes. Using the BD IMag Human CD4 T Lymphocyte Enrichment Set, CD4+ T cells were purified from thawed PBMCs via magnetic negative selection. The CD4+ enrichment method typically yielded 90% to 95% purity as confirmed by flow cytometry. A subgroup of about 5 case-control pairs, chosen blind to chemokine receptor expression and flow-cytometric repertoire skewing results, underwent TCRbeta sequencing. Every blood sample was taken in the morning at 8:00 a.m., and Ficoll-Hypaque gradient centrifugation was used to isolate PBMCs. PBMCs were gradually cooled to -80 degrees C for cryopreservation and then kept in liquid nitrogen until assay.

Material: CD4+ T cells from PBMCs. This clonotype originated in a woman aged 30 to 39 in good health. The chain is made from TRBV27 and TRBJ2-7; TRBD1 fits 7 bases in the junction. The sequenced DNA is TGTGCCAGCAGTTCCTCAGACAGGGCCTACGAGCAGTACTTC. It specifies CASSSSDRAYEQYF.